This T cell receptor beta chain was observed in a study of T cells after yellow fever vaccination. This clonotype came up a few times. Using its own MiXCR run on the 5' RACE reads, TCRdb lists one record per CDR3 protein. The sample contains approximately 340,000 distinct CDR3 sequences, 8.7% of which appear only once. Trimming left V 0 bases short and J 7 bases short, with 10 bases between. The CDR3 loop spans 13 amino acids. Germline-derived CDR1 and CDR2 are SGHRS and YFSETQ. The rearrangement joins TRBV5-1 to TRBJ1-2; D is undetermined. The source of this sequence is a man younger than 30 who received the YFV17D yellow fever vaccine. The sequenced sample was PBMCs, obtained on the day of the first yellow fever vaccination. The CDR3, as DNA: TGCGCCAGCAGCTTGGGACACTCGTTTGGCTACACCTTC. Translated: CASSLGHSFGYTF.